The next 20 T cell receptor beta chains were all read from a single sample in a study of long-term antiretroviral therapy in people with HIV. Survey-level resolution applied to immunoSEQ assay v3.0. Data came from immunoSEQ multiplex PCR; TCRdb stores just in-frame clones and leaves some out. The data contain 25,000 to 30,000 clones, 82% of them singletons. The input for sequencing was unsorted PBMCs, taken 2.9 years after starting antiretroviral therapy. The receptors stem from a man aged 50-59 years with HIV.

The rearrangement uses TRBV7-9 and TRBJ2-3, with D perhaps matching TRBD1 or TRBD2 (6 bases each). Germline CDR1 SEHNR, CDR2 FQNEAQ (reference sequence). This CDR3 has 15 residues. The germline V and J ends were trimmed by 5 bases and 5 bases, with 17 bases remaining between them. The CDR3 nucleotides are TGTGCCAGCAGCCCGCCGGGGGCTAGGAGAGATACGCAGTATTTT. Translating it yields CASSPPGARRDTQYF.

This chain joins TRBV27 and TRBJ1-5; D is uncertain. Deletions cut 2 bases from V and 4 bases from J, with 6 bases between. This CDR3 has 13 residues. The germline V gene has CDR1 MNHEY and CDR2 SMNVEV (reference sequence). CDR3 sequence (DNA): TGTGCCAGCAGTTTAACCGGAAATCAGCCCCAGCATTTT. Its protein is CASSLTGNQPQHF.

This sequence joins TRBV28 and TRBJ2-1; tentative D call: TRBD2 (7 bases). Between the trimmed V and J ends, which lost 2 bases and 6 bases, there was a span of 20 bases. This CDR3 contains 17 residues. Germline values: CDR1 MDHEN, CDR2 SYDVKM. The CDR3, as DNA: TGTGCCAGCAGTTTACAGGGGAGGGTCCCAAGTTCCAATGAGCAGTTCTTC. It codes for CASSLQGRVPSSNEQFF.

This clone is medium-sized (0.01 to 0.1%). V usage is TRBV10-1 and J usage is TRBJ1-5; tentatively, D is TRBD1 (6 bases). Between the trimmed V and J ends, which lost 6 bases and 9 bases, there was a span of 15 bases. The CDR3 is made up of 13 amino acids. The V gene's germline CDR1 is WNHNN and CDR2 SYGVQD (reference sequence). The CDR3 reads CASRKTGLWPQHF. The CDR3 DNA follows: TGCGCCAGCAGAAAGACAGGCCTCTGGCCCCAGCATTTT.

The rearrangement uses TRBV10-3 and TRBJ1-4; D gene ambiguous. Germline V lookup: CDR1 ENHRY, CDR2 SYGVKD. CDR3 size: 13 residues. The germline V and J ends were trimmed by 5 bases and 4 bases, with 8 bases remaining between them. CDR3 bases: TGTGCCATCAGTAGGTCAGTTAATGAAAAACTGTTTTTT. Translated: CAISRSVNEKLFF.

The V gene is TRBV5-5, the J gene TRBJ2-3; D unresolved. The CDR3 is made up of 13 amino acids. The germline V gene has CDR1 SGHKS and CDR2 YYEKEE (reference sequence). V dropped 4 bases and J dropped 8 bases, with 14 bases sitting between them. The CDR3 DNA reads TGTGCCAGCAGCCCGAGACCCCCAGGTACGCAGTATTTT. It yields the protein CASSPRPPGTQYF.

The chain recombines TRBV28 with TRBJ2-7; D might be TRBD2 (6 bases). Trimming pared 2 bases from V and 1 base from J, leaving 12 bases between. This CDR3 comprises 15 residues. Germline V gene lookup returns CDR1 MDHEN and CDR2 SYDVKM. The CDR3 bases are TGTGCCAGCAGTTTAGCGGGGACTCCTTCCTACGAGCAGTACTTC. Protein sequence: CASSLAGTPSYEQYF.

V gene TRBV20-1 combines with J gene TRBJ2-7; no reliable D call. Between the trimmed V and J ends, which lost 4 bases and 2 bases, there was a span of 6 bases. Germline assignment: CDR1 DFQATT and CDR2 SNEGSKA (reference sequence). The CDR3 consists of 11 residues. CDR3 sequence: CSAILTYEQYF. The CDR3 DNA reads TGCAGTGCTATCCTGACCTACGAGCAGTACTTC.

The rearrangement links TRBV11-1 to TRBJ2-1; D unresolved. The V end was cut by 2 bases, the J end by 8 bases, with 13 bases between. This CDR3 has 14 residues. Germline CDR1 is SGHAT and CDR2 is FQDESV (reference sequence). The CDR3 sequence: CASSLRLVGYEQFF. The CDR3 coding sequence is TGTGCCAGCAGCTTAAGGCTAGTAGGCTATGAGCAGTTCTTC.

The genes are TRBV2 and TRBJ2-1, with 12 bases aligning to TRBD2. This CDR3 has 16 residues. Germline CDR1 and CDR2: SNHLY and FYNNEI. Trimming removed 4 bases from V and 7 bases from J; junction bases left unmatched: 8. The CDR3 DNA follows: TGTGCCAGCAGTGCCACACTAGCGGGGGGCGGTAATGAGCAGTTCTTC. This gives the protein CASSATLAGGGNEQFF. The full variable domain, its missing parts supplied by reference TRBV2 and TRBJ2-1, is EPEVTQTPSHQVTQMGQEVILRCVPISNHLYFYWYRQILGQKVEFLVSFYNNEISEKSEIFDDQFSVERPDGSNFTLKIRSTKLEDSAMYFCASSATLAGGGNEQFFGPGTRLTVL.

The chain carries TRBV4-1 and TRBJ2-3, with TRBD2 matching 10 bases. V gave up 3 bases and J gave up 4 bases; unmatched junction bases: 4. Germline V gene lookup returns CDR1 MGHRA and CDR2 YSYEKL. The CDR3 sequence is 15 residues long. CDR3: CASSQSGGAADTQYF. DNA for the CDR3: TGCGCCAGCAGCCAGAGCGGGGGGGCGGCAGATACGCAGTATTTT.

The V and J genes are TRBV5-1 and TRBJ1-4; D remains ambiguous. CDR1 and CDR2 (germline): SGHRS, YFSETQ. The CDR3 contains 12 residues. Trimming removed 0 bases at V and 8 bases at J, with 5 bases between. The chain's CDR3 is CASSLVGEKLFF. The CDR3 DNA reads TGCGCCAGCAGCTTGGTAGGGGAAAAACTGTTTTTT.

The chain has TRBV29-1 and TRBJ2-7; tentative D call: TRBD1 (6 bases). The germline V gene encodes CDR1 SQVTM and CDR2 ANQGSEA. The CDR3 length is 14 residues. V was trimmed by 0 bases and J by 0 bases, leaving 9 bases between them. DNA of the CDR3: TGCAGCGTTGAAGAGGCAGGGGCCTCCTACGAGCAGTACTTC. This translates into CSVEEAGASYEQYF.

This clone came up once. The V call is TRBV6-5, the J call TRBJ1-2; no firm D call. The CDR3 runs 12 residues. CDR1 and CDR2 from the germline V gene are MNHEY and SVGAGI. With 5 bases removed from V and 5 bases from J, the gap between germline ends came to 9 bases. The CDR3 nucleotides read TGTGCCAGCAGTGGCCCCTCGTATGGCTACACCTTC. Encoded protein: CASSGPSYGYTF.

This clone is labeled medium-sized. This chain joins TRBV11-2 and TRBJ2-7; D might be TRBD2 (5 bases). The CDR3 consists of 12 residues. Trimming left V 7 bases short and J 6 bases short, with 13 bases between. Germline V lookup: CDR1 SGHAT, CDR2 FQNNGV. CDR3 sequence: CASIGRAGEQYF. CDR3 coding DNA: TGTGCCAGCATAGGTAGGGCGGGCGAGCAGTACTTC. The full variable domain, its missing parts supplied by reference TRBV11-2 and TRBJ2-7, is EAGVAQSPRYKIIEKRQSVAFWCNPISGHATLYWYQQILGQGPKLLIQFQNNGVVDDSQLPKDRFSAERLKGVDSTLKIQPAKLEDSAVYLCASIGRAGEQYFGPGTRLTVT.

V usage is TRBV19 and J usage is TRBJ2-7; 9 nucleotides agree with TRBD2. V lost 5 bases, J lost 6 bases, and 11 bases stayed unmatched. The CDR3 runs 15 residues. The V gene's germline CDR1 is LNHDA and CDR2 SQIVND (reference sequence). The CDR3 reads CASSAQGGGVLEQYF. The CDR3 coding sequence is TGTGCCAGTAGTGCCCAGGGCGGGGGGGTCCTCGAGCAGTACTTC.

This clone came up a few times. The CDR3 region is CASSCRGYGYTF. The CDR3 nucleotides read TGCGCCAGCAGTTGCAGGGGGTATGGCTACACCTTC. The chain combines TRBV10-1 with TRBJ1-2; TRBD1 matches 7 bases. This CDR3 contains 12 residues. V lost 5 bases and J lost 5; bases outside the gene matches: 2. Germline values: CDR1 WNHNN, CDR2 SYGVQD (reference sequence).

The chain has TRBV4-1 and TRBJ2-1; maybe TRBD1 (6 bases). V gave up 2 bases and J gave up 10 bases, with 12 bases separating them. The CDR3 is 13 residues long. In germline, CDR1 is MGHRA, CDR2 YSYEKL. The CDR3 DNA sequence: TGCGCCAGCAGCCAACAGGGACATTGGGAGCAGTTCTTC. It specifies CASSQQGHWEQFF.

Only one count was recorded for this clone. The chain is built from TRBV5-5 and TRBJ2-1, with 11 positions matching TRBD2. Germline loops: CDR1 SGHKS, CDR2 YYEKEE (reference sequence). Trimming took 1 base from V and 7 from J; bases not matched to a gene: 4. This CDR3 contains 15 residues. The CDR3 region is CASSLMVAGGNEQFF. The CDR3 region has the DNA TGTGCCAGCAGCTTGATGGTAGCGGGGGGGAATGAGCAGTTCTTC.

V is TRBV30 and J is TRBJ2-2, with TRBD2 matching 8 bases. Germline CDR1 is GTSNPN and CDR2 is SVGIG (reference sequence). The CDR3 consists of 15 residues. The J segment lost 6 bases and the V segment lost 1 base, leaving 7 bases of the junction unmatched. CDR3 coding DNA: TGTGCCTGGAGTGCGGGAGGGGGAGGGGCCGGGGAGCTGTTTTTT. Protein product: CAWSAGGGGAGELFF.